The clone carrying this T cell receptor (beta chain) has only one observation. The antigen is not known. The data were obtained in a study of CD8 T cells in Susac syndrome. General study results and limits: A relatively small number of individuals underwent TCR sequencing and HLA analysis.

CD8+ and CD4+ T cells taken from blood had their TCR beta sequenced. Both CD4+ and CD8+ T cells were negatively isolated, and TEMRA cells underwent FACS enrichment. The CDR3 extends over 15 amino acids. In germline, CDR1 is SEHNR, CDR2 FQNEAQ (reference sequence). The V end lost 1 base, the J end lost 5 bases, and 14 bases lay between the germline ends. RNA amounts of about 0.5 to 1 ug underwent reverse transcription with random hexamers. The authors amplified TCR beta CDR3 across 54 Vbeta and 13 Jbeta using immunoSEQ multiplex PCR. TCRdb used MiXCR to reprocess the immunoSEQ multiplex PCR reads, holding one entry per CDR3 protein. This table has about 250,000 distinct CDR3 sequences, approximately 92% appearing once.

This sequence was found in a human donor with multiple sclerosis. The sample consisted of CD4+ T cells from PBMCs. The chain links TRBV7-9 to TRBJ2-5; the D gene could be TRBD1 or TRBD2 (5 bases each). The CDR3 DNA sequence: TGTGCCAGCAGCTTAGATATTACGGGGCTGGAGACCCAGTACTTC. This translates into CASSLDITGLETQYF.